This T cell receptor (beta chain) was identified in a study of identical twins. TCRdb independently ran MiXCR on the 5' RACE reads; one entry per CDR3 protein. The sample shows some 1,600,000 distinct CDR3 sequences, about 30% of them seen only once. Healthy Caucasians, and only they, were the donors. The germline V gene has CDR1 SGDLS and CDR2 YYNGEE. Trimming removed 9 bases from V and 1 base from J, with 16 bases in between. CDR3 length equals 14 residues. Material for sequencing was cord blood. The chain employs TRBV9 and TRBJ1-1; D is unclear. This TCR derives from a newborn girl in good health. The CDR3 here is CATEAHWGNTEAFF. Here the CDR3 DNA reads TGTGCCACCGAAGCCCATTGGGGGAACACTGAAGCTTTCTTT.